The source of this T cell receptor beta chain is a study of blood T cell repertoires in COVID-19. Authors' data handling: From reference gene primer amplification, estimates of nucleated cell counts were derived. Clones were sequenced by immunoSEQ multiplex PCR, and TCRdb holds only the in-frame ones, with some missing. V and J calls and clone size come straight from that table; D and trimming were deduced from the DNA. The table shows roughly 38,000 clones, with about 74% occurring only once. The germline V gene encodes CDR1 MNHEY and CDR2 SVGEGT. Trimming cost V 1 base and J 1 base, with 13 bases left between them. The CDR3 spans 17 residues.

The genes are TRBV6-2 or TRBV6-3 and TRBJ1-4, with D possibly TRBD1 on 6 matching bases. The TCR comes from a man between 60 and 70 years old with active COVID-19. The source material was peripheral blood. CDR3 region: CASSYFYRDETNEKLFF. The CDR3 DNA reads as TGTGCCAGCAGTTACTTCTACAGGGACGAAACTAATGAAAAACTGTTTTTT.